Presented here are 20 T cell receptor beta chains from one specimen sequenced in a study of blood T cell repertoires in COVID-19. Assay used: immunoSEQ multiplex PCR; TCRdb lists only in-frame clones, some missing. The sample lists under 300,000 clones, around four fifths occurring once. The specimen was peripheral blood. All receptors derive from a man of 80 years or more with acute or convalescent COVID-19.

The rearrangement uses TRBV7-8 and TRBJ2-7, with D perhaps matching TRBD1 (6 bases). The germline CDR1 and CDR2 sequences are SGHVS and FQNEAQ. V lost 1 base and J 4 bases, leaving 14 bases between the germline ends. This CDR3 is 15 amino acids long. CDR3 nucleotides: TGTGCCAGCAGCTTAGAGGGGGTAGGACCTTACGAGCAGTACTTC. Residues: CASSLEGVGPYEQYF.

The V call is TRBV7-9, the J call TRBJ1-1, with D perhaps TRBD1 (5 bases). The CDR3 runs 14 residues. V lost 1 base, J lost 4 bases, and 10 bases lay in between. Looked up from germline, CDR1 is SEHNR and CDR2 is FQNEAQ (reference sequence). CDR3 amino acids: CASSLGQGVTEAFF. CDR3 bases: TGTGCCAGCAGCTTAGGGCAGGGCGTCACTGAAGCTTTCTTT.

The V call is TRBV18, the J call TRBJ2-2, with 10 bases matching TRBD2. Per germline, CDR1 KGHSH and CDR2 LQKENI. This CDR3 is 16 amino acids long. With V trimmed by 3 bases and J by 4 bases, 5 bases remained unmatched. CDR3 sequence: CASSPWTSGTTGELFF. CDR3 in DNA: TGTGCCAGCTCACCTTGGACTAGCGGAACCACCGGGGAGCTGTTTTTT.

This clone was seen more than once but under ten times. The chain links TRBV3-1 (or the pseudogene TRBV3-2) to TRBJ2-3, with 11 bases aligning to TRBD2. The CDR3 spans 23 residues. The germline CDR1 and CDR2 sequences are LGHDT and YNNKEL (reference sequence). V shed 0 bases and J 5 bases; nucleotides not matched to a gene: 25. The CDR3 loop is CASSQDLWHPLTSGRGRIDTQYF. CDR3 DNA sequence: TGTGCCAGCAGCCAAGATTTGTGGCACCCCCTAACTAGCGGGAGAGGTAGGATAGATACGCAGTATTTT.

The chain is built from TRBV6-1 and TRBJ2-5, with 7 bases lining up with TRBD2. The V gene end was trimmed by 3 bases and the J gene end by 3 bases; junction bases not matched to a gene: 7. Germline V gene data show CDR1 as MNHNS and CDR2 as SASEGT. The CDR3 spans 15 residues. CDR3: CASSDPPGGEETQYF. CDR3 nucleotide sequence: TGTGCCAGCAGTGATCCCCCTGGGGGGGAAGAGACCCAGTACTTC.

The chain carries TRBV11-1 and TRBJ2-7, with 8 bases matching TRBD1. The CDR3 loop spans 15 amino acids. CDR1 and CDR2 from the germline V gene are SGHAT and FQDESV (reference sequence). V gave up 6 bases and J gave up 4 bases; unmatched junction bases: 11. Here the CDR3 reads CASRQSGTGSYEQYF. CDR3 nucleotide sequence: TGTGCCAGCAGACAATCCGGGACAGGATCATACGAGCAGTACTTC.

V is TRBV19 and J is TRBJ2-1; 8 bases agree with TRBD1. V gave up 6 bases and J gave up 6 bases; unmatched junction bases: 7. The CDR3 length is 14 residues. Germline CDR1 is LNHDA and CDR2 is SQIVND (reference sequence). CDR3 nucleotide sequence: TGTGCCAGTAGCTCCTCAGGGGGCCGCAATGAGCAGTTCTTC. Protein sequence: CASSSSGGRNEQFF. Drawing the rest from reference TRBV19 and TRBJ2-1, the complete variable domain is DGGITQSPKYLFRKEGQNVTLSCEQNLNHDAMYWYRQDPGQGLRLIYYSQIVNDFQKGDIAEGYSVSREKKESFPLTVTSAQKNPTAFYLCASSSSGGRNEQFFGPGTRLTVL.

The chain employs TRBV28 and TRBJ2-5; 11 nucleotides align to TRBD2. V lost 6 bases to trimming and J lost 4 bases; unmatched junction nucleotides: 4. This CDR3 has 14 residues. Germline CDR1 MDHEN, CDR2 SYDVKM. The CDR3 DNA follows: TGTGCCAGCAGACCCGGGACTAGCGGAGAGACCCAGTACTTC. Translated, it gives CASRPGTSGETQYF.

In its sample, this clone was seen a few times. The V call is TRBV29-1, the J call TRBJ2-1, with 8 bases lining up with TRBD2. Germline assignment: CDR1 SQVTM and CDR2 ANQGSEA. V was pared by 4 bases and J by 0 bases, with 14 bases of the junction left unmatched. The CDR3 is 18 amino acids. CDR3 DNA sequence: TGCAGCGTTGTCGGGTCGGCCCGAACTAGCGGCTCCTACAATGAGCAGTTCTTC. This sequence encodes CSVVGSARTSGSYNEQFF.

CDR3 region: CASSLDGTGRTF. CDR3 sequence (DNA): TGCGCCAGCAGCTTGGATGGGACAGGAAGGACCTTC. The rearrangement links TRBV5-1 to TRBJ1-2; 8 bases are shared with TRBD1. Germline CDR1 and CDR2: SGHRS and YFSETQ. This CDR3 region has 12 residues. J was trimmed by 14 bases and V by 0 bases; bases with no gene match: 6.

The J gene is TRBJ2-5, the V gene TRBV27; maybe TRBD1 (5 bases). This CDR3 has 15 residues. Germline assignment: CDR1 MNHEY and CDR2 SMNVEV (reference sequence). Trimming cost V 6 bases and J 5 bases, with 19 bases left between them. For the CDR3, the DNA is TGTGCCAGCAGCCCCAGGACAACGCTCGGGGAGACCCAGTACTTC. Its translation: CASSPRTTLGETQYF.

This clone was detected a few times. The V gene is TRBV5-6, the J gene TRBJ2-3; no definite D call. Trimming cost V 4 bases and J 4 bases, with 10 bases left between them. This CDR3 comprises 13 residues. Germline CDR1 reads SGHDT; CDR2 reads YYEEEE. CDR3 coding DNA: TGTGCCAGCAGCCTCCGGTACGCAGATACGCAGTATTTT. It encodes CASSLRYADTQYF.

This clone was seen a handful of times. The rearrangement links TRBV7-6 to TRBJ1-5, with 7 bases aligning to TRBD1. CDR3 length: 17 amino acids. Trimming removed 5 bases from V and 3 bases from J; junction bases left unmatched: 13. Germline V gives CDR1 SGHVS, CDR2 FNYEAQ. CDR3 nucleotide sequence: TGTGCCAGCAGCCCTGGAGGGGGCGGGGTCCTCAATCAGCCCCAGCATTTT. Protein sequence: CASSPGGGGVLNQPQHF. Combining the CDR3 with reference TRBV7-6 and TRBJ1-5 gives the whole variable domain GAGVSQSPRYKVTKRGQDVALRCDPISGHVSLYWYRQALGQGPEFLTYFNYEAQQDKSGLPNDRFSAERPEGSISTLTIQRTEQRDSAMYRCASSPGGGGVLNQPQHFGDGTRLSIL.

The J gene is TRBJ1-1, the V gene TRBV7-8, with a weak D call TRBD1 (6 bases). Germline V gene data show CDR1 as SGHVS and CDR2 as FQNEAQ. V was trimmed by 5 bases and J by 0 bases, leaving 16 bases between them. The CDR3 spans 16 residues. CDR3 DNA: TGTGCCAGCAGCCTCCCGAGGGACACTTTGAACACTGAAGCTTTCTTT. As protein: CASSLPRDTLNTEAFF.

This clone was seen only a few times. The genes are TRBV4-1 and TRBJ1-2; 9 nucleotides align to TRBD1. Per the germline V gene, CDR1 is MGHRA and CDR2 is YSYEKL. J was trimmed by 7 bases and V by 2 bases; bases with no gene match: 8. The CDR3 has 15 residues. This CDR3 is CASSQLPGQGFGYTF. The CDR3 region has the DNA TGCGCCAGCAGCCAACTACCGGGACAGGGCTTTGGCTACACCTTC.

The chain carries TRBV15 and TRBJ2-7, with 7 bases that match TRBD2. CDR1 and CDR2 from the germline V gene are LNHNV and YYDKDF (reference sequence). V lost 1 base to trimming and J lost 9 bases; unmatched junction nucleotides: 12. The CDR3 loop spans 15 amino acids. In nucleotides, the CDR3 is TGTGCCACCAGCAGAGTTCCAGCGGGAATTCAGGGGCAGTACTTC. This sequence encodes CATSRVPAGIQGQYF.

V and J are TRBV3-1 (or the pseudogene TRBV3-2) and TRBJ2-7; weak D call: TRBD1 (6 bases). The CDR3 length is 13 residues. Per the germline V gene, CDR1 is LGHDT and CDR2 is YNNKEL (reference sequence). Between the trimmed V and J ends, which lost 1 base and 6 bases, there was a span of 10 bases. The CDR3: CASSQALGGEQYF. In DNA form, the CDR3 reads TGTGCCAGCAGCCAAGCCCTAGGGGGCGAGCAGTACTTC.

The CDR3, as DNA: TGTGCCAGTAGTATGGGGGCTAGCGGGAGAAGCGAGCAGTACTTC. Protein product: CASSMGASGRSEQYF. The chain combines TRBV19 with TRBJ2-7, with 10 bases identical to TRBD2. Germline V lookup: CDR1 LNHDA, CDR2 SQIVND (reference sequence). V lost 3 bases and J lost 6; bases outside the gene matches: 8. This CDR3 region has 15 residues.

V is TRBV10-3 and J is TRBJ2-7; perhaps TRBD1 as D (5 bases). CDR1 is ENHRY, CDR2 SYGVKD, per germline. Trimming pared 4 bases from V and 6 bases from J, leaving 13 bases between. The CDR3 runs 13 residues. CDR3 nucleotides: TGTGCCATCAGTGGTCTAAGGGGCGGCGAGCAGTACTTC. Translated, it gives CAISGLRGGEQYF.

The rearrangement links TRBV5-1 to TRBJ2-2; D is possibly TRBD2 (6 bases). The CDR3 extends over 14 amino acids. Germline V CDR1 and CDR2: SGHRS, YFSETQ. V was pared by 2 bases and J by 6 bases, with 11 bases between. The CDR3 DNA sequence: TGCGCCAGCAGCTTTGTCCGCGGGGCCGGGGAGCTGTTTTTT. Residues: CASSFVRGAGELFF. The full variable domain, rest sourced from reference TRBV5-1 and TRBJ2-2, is KAGVTQTPRYLIKTRGQQVTLSCSPISGHRSVSWYQQTPGQGLQFLFEYFSETQRNKGNFPGRFSGRQFSNSRSEMNVSTLELGDSALYLCASSFVRGAGELFFGEGSRLTVL.